The TCR beta chain described here comes from a study of T cell responses to AZD1222 COVID-19 vaccine. Findings of the study overall: Spike-wide vaccine-associated CD4 TCRs dominated at 160-218 and 743-854. Clonal diversity may have been underestimated, and the donors were mostly white British, with more females than males.

Generated by immunoSEQ multiplex PCR, the TCRdb table keeps only in-frame clones and is missing some. Of approximately 140,000 clones in the sample, 92% were seen once. About this clone: Its antigen remains unidentified.

Doses given second, at about 4 or about 12 weeks, were pooled. Sequenced here: peripheral blood, sampled 28 days after the second AZD1222 dose. This TCR came from an adult who received the AZD1222 COVID-19 vaccine.

The DNA for the CDR3 is TGTGCCAGCAGTTCCGGGGGGAGTTGGGACAATGAGCAGTTCTTC. Amino acid sequence: CASSSGGSWDNEQFF. V and J are TRBV6-5 and TRBJ2-1; 7 bases are shared with TRBD2. V was clipped by 4 bases and J by 5 bases; unmatched bases: 8. Germline V gene data show CDR1 as MNHEY and CDR2 as SVGAGI. The CDR3 sequence is 15 residues long.